This T cell receptor (beta chain) was captured by sequencing in a study of shared clonotypes between healthy human individuals. The method was immunoSEQ multiplex PCR; TCRdb's version includes in-frame clones alone and lacks a portion of them. The sample comprises about 2,500,000 clones, roughly nine tenths of which are singletons, and around 0.14% rests with the top ten. The CDR3 has 13 residues. J was trimmed by 4 bases and V by 6 bases; bases with no gene match: 3. Germline V gene data show CDR1 as SNHLY and CDR2 as FYNNEI. The sequenced sample consisted of naive CD4+ T cells sorted from blood. Documented subset: CD45RA+ positively selected. The rearrangement joins TRBV2 to TRBJ2-7; 10 nucleotides align to TRBD2. The TCR was taken from a man aged 18 to 30 in good health. This chain's CDR3 is CASSQREGYEQYF. The CDR3 DNA reads as TGTGCCAGCAGCCAGCGGGAGGGTTACGAGCAGTACTTC. Full variable domain (outside the CDR3, taken from reference TRBV2 and TRBJ2-7): EPEVTQTPSHQVTQMGQEVILRCVPISNHLYFYWYRQILGQKVEFLVSFYNNEISEKSEIFDDQFSVERPDGSNFTLKIRSTKLEDSAMYFCASSQREGYEQYFGPGTRLTVT.